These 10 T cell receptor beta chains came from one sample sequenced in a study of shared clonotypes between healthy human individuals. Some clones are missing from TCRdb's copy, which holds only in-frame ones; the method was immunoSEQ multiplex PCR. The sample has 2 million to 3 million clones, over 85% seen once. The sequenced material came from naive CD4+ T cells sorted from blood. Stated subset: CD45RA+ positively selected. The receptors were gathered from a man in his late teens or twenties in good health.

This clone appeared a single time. CDR3 amino acids: CASSGTGDTDTQYF. The CDR3 region has the DNA TGTGCCAGCAGCGGGACAGGGGACACAGATACGCAGTATTTT. V gene TRBV25-1 combines with J gene TRBJ2-3, with 10 bases aligning to TRBD1. The CDR3 has 14 residues. The V gene end was trimmed by 6 bases and the J gene end by 2 bases; junction bases not matched to a gene: 2. Looked up from germline, CDR1 is MGHDK and CDR2 is SYGVNS.

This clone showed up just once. CDR3 in amino acids: CASSSTSMNEQFF. In nucleotides, the CDR3 is TGTGCCAGCAGCTCGACTAGCATGAATGAGCAGTTCTTC. V is TRBV7-2 and J is TRBJ2-1; 7 bases line up with TRBD2. V lost 4 bases and J lost 7; bases outside the gene matches: 4. Germline V lookup: CDR1 SGHTA, CDR2 FQGNSA. The length of the CDR3 is 13 residues. Looking up the rest from reference TRBV7-2 and TRBJ2-1 gives the full variable domain: GAGVSQSPSNKVTEKGKDVELRCDPISGHTALYWYRQSLGQGLEFLIYFQGNSAPDKSGLPSDRFSAERTGGSVSTLTIQRTQQEDSAVYLCASSSTSMNEQFFGPGTRLTVL.

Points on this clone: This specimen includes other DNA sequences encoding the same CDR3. The CDR3 bases are TGCAGTGCGGTGAGCTACAATGAGCAGTTCTTC. Translated, it gives CSAVSYNEQFF. The chain has TRBV20-1 and TRBJ2-1; D is uncertain. The germline V gene has CDR1 DFQATT and CDR2 SNEGSKA (reference sequence). V lost 6 bases, J lost 3 bases, and 6 bases lay in between. The CDR3 has 11 residues.

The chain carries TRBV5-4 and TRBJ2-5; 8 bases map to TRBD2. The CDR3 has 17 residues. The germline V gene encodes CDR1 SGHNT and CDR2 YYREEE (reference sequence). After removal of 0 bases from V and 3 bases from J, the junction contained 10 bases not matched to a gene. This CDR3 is CASSLGIWSGREETQYF. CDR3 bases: TGTGCCAGCAGCTTGGGGATTTGGTCCGGGAGGGAAGAGACCCAGTACTTC.

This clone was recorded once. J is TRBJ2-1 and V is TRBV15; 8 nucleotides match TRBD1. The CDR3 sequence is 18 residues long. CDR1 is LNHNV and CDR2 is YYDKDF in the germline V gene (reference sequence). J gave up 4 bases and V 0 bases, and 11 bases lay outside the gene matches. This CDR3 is CATSRDRTGRLGYNEQFF. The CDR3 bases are TGTGCCACCAGCAGAGATAGGACAGGGAGGTTGGGATACAATGAGCAGTTCTTC.

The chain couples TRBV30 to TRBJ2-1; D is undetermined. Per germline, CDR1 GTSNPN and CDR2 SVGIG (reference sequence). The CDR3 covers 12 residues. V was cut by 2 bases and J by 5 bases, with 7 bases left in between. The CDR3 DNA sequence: TGTGCCTGGAGTTCTCACAACAATGAGCAGTTCTTC. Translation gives CAWSSHNNEQFF.

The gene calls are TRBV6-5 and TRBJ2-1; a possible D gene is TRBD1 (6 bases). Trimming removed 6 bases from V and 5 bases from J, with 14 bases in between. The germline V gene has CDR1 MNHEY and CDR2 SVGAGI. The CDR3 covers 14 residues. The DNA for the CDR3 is TGTGCCAGCAGCCGCGGACAGCCCCACAATGAGCAGTTCTTC. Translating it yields CASSRGQPHNEQFF.

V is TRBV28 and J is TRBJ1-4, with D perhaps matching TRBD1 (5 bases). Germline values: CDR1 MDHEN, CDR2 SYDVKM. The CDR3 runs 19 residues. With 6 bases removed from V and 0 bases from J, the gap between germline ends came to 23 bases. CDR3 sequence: CASRRNRDSRHPTNEKLFF. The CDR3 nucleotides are TGTGCCAGCAGACGAAACCGGGACTCAAGACATCCAACTAATGAAAAACTGTTTTTT.

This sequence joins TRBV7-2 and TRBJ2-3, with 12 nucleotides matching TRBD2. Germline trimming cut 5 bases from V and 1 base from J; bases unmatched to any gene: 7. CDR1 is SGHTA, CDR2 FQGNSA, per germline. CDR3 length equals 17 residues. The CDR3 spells CASSPSRLAGGTDTQYF. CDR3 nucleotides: TGTGCCAGCAGCCCTTCCCGACTAGCGGGGGGCACAGATACGCAGTATTTT.

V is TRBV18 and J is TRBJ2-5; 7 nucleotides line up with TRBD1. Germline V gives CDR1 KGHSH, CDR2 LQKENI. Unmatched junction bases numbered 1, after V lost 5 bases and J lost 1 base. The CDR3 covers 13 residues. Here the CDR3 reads CASSEGAQETQYF. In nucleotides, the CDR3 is TGTGCCAGCTCAGAGGGGGCCCAAGAGACCCAGTACTTC.